What follows describes a single T cell receptor beta chain. Its recognized antigen is unknown. One end of the junction does not line up with germline, which may come from a read error. These data belong to a study of control samples from healthy donors and cancer patients (dated by TCRdb to 2018 to 2021). The CDR3 contains 14 residues, cysteine and phenylalanine counted. Only the CDR3 region is kept as DNA, spanning 42 bases read in frame from base 1. The germline V gene (reference sequence) yields LNHNV for CDR1 and YYDKDF for CDR2. Libraries were prepared through the immunoSEQ multiplex PCR assay. As stored in TCRdb, this immuneACCESS dataset retains in-frame rearrangements with V and J assigned. A fraction of the clones does not appear; measured against another copy, unresolved V genes explain less than half of the discrepancy, and the remainder lacks a known reason. The sample yields 40,000 to 55,000 clones; 70% were counted once. The leading ten clones occupy roughly 18% of the sample.

The source material was formalin-fixed, paraffin-embedded tissue. The receptor's source is a male donor with melanoma. The chain links TRBV15 with TRBJ2-2; the D segment is perhaps TRBD1 or TRBD2, each sharing 5 matched bases. The DNA is as follows: TGTGCCACCGGTTCCGGGACGAACGCCGGGGAGCTGTTTTTT. This codes for CATGSGTNAGELFF. Here the CDR3 is joined to the reference TRBV15 and TRBJ2-2 genes, and the full variable domain is: DAMVIQNPRYQVTQFGKPVTLSCSQTLNHNVMYWYQQKSSQAPKLLFHYYDKDFNNEADTPDNFQSRRPNTSFCFLDIRSPGLGDTAMYLCATGSGTNAGELFFGEGSRLTVL.